One and the same sample provided the 9 T cell receptor beta chains below, sequenced in a study of blood T cell repertoires in COVID-19. The data were produced by immunoSEQ multiplex PCR, yet TCRdb's version contains in-frame clones alone and is incomplete. This table has 250,000 to 300,000 clones, just over 90% appearing once. Sequenced input: peripheral blood. The receptors were gathered from a young woman with COVID-19, enrolled during active disease.

The rearrangement joins TRBV29-1 to TRBJ2-3, with TRBD2 matching 12 bases. J was trimmed by 5 bases and V by 4 bases; bases with no gene match: 4. Germline V gene sequence: CDR1 SQVTM, CDR2 ANQGSEA. The length of the CDR3 is 14 residues. CDR3 nucleotide sequence: TGCAGCGTTGGACTAGCGGGAGATGGAGATACGCAGTATTTT. Amino acids: CSVGLAGDGDTQYF.

The chain links TRBV27 to TRBJ1-2; tentative D call: TRBD1 (5 bases). There are 13 residues in the CDR3. With 5 bases removed from V and 4 bases from J, the gap between germline ends came to 11 bases. CDR1 MNHEY and CDR2 SMNVEV come from the germline V gene (reference sequence). The CDR3 DNA reads TGTGCCAGCAGTCTGTTGGGGGGCTATGGCTACACCTTC. It is translated as CASSLLGGYGYTF.

This sequence joins TRBV5-1 and TRBJ2-5, with D perhaps TRBD2 (5 bases). Germline V CDR1 and CDR2: SGHRS, YFSETQ. V was pared by 2 bases and J by 7 bases, with 24 bases between. This CDR3 is built from 17 residues. In DNA, the CDR3 is TGCGCCAGCAGCTTTGGGTCGGCTTCCCAAAGCGGCGGGACCCAGTACTTC. It is translated as CASSFGSASQSGGTQYF.

The chain combines TRBV9 with TRBJ2-2; 7 positions agree with TRBD2. The CDR3 covers 16 residues. CDR1 SGDLS and CDR2 YYNGEE come from the germline V gene. V lost 0 bases to trimming and J lost 4 bases; unmatched junction nucleotides: 6. The CDR3 sequence: CASSVDGGRVTGELFF. The DNA of the CDR3 is TGTGCCAGCAGCGTAGATGGGGGGAGGGTCACCGGGGAGCTGTTTTTT.

The rearrangement uses TRBV2 and TRBJ2-5; D uncertain. Germline CDR1 SNHLY, CDR2 FYNNEI. The CDR3 loop spans 14 amino acids. V was clipped by 6 bases and J by 2 bases, with 13 bases between them. CDR3 bases: TGTGCCAGCAGACCCCGAGGCGGACAAGAGACCCAGTACTTC. Translation gives CASRPRGGQETQYF.

The rearrangement joins TRBV30 to TRBJ1-2, with D perhaps TRBD1 (6 bases). The V end lost 5 bases, the J end lost 0 bases, and 10 bases lay between the germline ends. The CDR3 is 13 residues long. Germline V CDR1 and CDR2: GTSNPN, SVGIG (reference sequence). CDR3 coding DNA: TGTGCCTGGCGGCAGGGGCCTAACTATGGCTACACCTTC. As protein: CAWRQGPNYGYTF. Drawing the rest from reference TRBV30 and TRBJ1-2, the complete variable domain is SQTIHQWPATLVQPVGSPLSLECTVEGTSNPNLYWYRQAAGRGLQLLFYSVGIGQISSEVPQNLSASRPQDRQFILSSKKLLLSDSGFYLCAWRQGPNYGYTFGSGTRLTVV.

This clone occurred once. CDR3 nucleotide sequence: TGTGCCAGCAAACGGGACATTCCAACCTATGGCTACACCTTC. Translation gives CASKRDIPTYGYTF. J is TRBJ1-2 and V is TRBV19, with D tentatively TRBD1 (6 bases). The V gene's germline CDR1 is LNHDA and CDR2 SQIVND (reference sequence). Trimming removed 9 bases from V and 4 bases from J, with 18 bases in between. The CDR3 has 14 amino acids.

V is TRBV10-3 and J is TRBJ2-3; 11 nucleotides agree with TRBD2. Germline CDR1 ENHRY, CDR2 SYGVKD. The CDR3 is 15 residues long. V lost 4 bases and J lost 4; bases outside the gene matches: 4. CDR3 residues: CAISARTSGPDTQYF. DNA for the CDR3: TGTGCCATCAGTGCGAGGACTAGCGGGCCAGATACGCAGTATTTT.

The J gene is TRBJ1-5, the V gene TRBV19; 9 nucleotides match TRBD1. Germline V gene lookup returns CDR1 LNHDA and CDR2 SQIVND (reference sequence). The CDR3 consists of 17 residues. The trim removed 5 bases at V and 0 bases at J, leaving 8 bases unmatched. This CDR3 reads CASSPQGAGYSNQPQHF. The CDR3 nucleotides read TGTGCCAGTAGTCCACAGGGGGCGGGTTATAGCAATCAGCCCCAGCATTTT.